This TCR beta chain was profiled in a study of T cell responses to AZD1222 COVID-19 vaccine. V lost 6 bases, J lost 6 bases, and 14 bases lay in between. This CDR3 comprises 13 residues. CDR1 is MDHEN, CDR2 SYDVKM, per germline. As to this clone: As yet, its antigen is unknown.

Study-wide points: Donors, mostly white British, included more females; clonal diversity was possibly underestimated.

Repertoires were generated with immunoSEQ multiplex PCR, while TCRdb's copy carries only in-frame clones and drops some. This sample carries approximately 110,000 clones, around 85% of them seen once, and the ten largest clones take 5% to 7%. This specimen was peripheral blood, taken on day 0 of AZD1222 vaccination. The rearrangement joins TRBV28 to TRBJ1-2; possibly TRBD1 for D (5 bases). The clonotype comes from an adult in good health. CDR3 loop: CASSTRQNDGYTF. The CDR3 nucleotides are TGTGCCAGCAGCACTCGACAGAACGATGGCTACACCTTC.